This entry lists 28 T cell receptor beta chains sequenced from one sample in a study of graft-versus-host responses after intestinal transplantation. The repertoire was sequenced with immunoSEQ multiplex PCR; TCRdb's copy has only in-frame clones and lacks some. Of 71,000 or so clones in the sample, roughly 88% were seen once. No antigen has been identified for these receptors. Here the sequenced sample was unstimulated CD8+ T cells sorted from spleen or lymph node cells, taken before intestinal transplant. Receptors were obtained from a human donor who received an intestinal transplant.

DNA for the CDR3: TGTGCCAGCAGTTACTCGAGCGGGGGGGCGGGAGATACGCAGTATTTT. Translating gives CASSYSSGGAGDTQYF. V and J are TRBV6-5 and TRBJ2-3; 10 bases fit TRBD2. Germline-derived CDR1 and CDR2 are MNHEY and SVGAGI. With V trimmed by 0 bases and J by 5 bases, 5 bases remained unmatched. CDR3 length: 16 residues.

The CDR3: CASSQPGLAGGRQTQYF. In DNA form, the CDR3 reads TGTGCCAGCAGCCAGCCGGGACTAGCGGGGGGTCGTCAGACCCAGTACTTC. The rearrangement joins TRBV7-2 to TRBJ2-5; 15 bases map to TRBD2. Germline-derived CDR1 and CDR2 are SGHTA and FQGNSA. This CDR3 region has 17 residues. V trimming: 5 bases; J trimming: 6 bases; junction bases outside the gene matches: 10. Full variable domain (outside the CDR3, taken from reference TRBV7-2 and TRBJ2-5): GAGVSQSPSNKVTEKGKDVELRCDPISGHTALYWYRQSLGQGLEFLIYFQGNSAPDKSGLPSDRFSAERTGGSVSTLTIQRTQQEDSAVYLCASSQPGLAGGRQTQYFGPGTRLLVL.

The DNA of the CDR3 is TGTGCCAGCAGTGATCTGTACGAGCAGTACTTC. Translating it yields CASSDLYEQYF. The chain links TRBV25-1 to TRBJ2-7; D not resolved. V lost 3 bases to trimming and J lost 4 bases, with 4 bases between them. The CDR3 is 11 residues long. Germline lookup yields CDR1 MGHDK and CDR2 SYGVNS.

V gene TRBV15 combines with J gene TRBJ2-1; D is perhaps TRBD2 (6 bases). V dropped 4 bases and J dropped 8 bases, with 21 bases sitting between them. The germline CDR1 and CDR2 sequences are LNHNV and YYDKDF (reference sequence). The CDR3 covers 16 residues. CDR3 protein: CATSNRWAGLFYEQFF. CDR3 nucleotide sequence: TGTGCCACCAGCAACCGCTGGGCGGGGCTCTTCTATGAGCAGTTCTTC.

The chain recombines TRBV29-1 with TRBJ1-1; a possible D gene is TRBD1 (5 bases). Deletions cut 3 bases from V and 1 base from J, with 12 bases between. This CDR3 has 14 amino acids. The V gene's germline CDR1 is SQVTM and CDR2 ANQGSEA. The DNA for the CDR3 is TGCAGCGTTGAGTGGCAGGGTCCGAACACTGAAGCTTTCTTT. It specifies CSVEWQGPNTEAFF.

This chain joins TRBV7-9 and TRBJ1-5; a weak D match, TRBD1 (5 bases). The CDR3 covers 17 residues. Trimming cost V 3 bases and J 3 bases, with 18 bases left between them. Per the germline V gene, CDR1 is SEHNR and CDR2 is FQNEAQ (reference sequence). The CDR3 region has the DNA TGTGCCAGCAGCTTTCTTTCAAGTGGGGGGAACAATCAGCCCCAGCATTTT. Its protein product is CASSFLSSGGNNQPQHF.

V gene TRBV7-6 combines with J gene TRBJ2-1, with 9 bases aligning to TRBD2. The germline V gene has CDR1 SGHVS and CDR2 FNYEAQ. CDR3 length: 14 residues. J gave up 6 bases and V 2 bases, and 2 bases lay outside the gene matches. In nucleotides, the CDR3 is TGTGCCAGCAGCTTAAGCGGGGGGCTCAATGAGCAGTTCTTC. Translation: CASSLSGGLNEQFF.

This clone was detected a few times. The gene calls are TRBV4-1 and TRBJ1-1, with 8 positions matching TRBD1. The CDR3 extends over 14 amino acids. Germline V lookup: CDR1 MGHRA, CDR2 YSYEKL. V lost 1 base, J lost 3 bases, and 1 base stayed unmatched. The DNA of the CDR3 is TGCGCCAGCAGCCAAGGGACAGGGCACACTGAAGCTTTCTTT. Translating gives CASSQGTGHTEAFF.

The rearrangement joins TRBV7-9 to TRBJ2-3; 10 bases line up with TRBD2. CDR3 length: 14 residues. Germline-derived CDR1 and CDR2 are SEHNR and FQNEAQ (reference sequence). The V and J ends lost 5 bases and 8 bases, in that order; junction bases with no gene match: 7. This chain's CDR3 is CASSDSGGLATQYF. CDR3 DNA: TGTGCCAGCAGCGATAGCGGGGGGCTGGCTACGCAGTATTTT.

J is TRBJ2-7 and V is TRBV19; D remains unclear. With 3 bases removed from V and 4 bases from J, the gap between germline ends came to 16 bases. Germline V gene lookup returns CDR1 LNHDA and CDR2 SQIVND (reference sequence). The CDR3 contains 15 residues. CDR3 protein: CASSMSRSKGYEQYF. CDR3 in DNA: TGTGCCAGTAGTATGTCCAGGTCGAAAGGATACGAGCAGTACTTC.

Turning to this clone: One junction end disagrees with the germline gene, perhaps due to a read error. The chain carries TRBV29-1 and TRBJ1-1; 7 bases are a match to TRBD1. There are 12 residues in the CDR3. The germline V gene has CDR1 SQVTM and CDR2 ANQGSEA. This CDR3 reads CSAEQGRDEAFF. DNA of the CDR3: TGCAGCGCTGAACAGGGGAGGGATGAAGCTTTCTTT.

The CDR3 coding sequence is TGTGCCAGCAGCTTTGGAGGCATCGATGGCTACACCTTC. This encodes CASSFGGIDGYTF. This chain connects TRBV7-9 to TRBJ1-2; D is unclear. With 3 bases removed from V and 6 bases from J, the gap between germline ends came to 11 bases. Germline V gives CDR1 SEHNR, CDR2 FQNEAQ (reference sequence). The CDR3 totals 13 residues.

The chain links TRBV19 to TRBJ2-7; 10 nucleotides line up with TRBD1. The CDR3 length is 15 residues. Unmatched junction bases numbered 8, after V lost 5 bases and J lost 4 bases. CDR1 LNHDA and CDR2 SQIVND come from the germline V gene (reference sequence). Here the CDR3 DNA reads TGTGCCAGTAGTGACCCGACAGGGGGCAAGTACGAGCAGTACTTC. Translating gives CASSDPTGGKYEQYF.

J is TRBJ2-7 and V is TRBV5-6; D perhaps matches TRBD2 (6 bases). CDR1 is SGHDT, CDR2 YYEEEE, per germline. V was cut by 3 bases and J by 2 bases, with 9 bases left in between. CDR3 length: 13 residues. CDR3 sequence: CASSSGTPYEQYF. In DNA form, the CDR3 reads TGTGCCAGCAGCTCTGGGACTCCCTACGAGCAGTACTTC.

The chain has TRBV2 and TRBJ2-7; 9 bases are shared with TRBD2. This CDR3 is built from 16 residues. Losses at the gene ends were 1 base for V and 2 bases for J; bases not matched to a gene: 6. Germline V gene lookup returns CDR1 SNHLY and CDR2 FYNNEI. The CDR3 loop is CASSEGPSGATYEQYF. In DNA, the CDR3 is TGTGCCAGCAGTGAAGGACCTAGCGGGGCCACCTACGAGCAGTACTTC. The entire variable domain, with the rest obtained from reference TRBV2 and TRBJ2-7, is as follows: EPEVTQTPSHQVTQMGQEVILRCVPISNHLYFYWYRQILGQKVEFLVSFYNNEISEKSEIFDDQFSVERPDGSNFTLKIRSTKLEDSAMYFCASSEGPSGATYEQYFGPGTRLTVT.

This clone was recorded once. The V call is TRBV7-9, the J call TRBJ2-5; 7 bases are shared with TRBD1. The tail of the sequence fits TRBJ2-7 better, so the J call may be wrong. This CDR3 has 14 amino acids. The germline V gene encodes CDR1 SEHNR and CDR2 FQNEAQ (reference sequence). This CDR3 reads CASSDRDSPTEQYF. The CDR3, as DNA: TGTGCCAGCAGCGACCGGGACAGCCCTACCGAGCAGTACTTC.

The J gene is TRBJ2-2, the V gene TRBV9; D may be TRBD1 (6 bases). Trimming removed 3 bases from V and 5 bases from J, with 17 bases in between. CDR1 is SGDLS, CDR2 YYNGEE, per germline. CDR3 length: 16 residues. CDR3 coding DNA: TGTGCCAGCAGCGGAACAGGGAGTGCTGGGACCGGGGAGCTGTTTTTT. Translating gives CASSGTGSAGTGELFF.

The V and J genes are TRBV7-9 and TRBJ1-2, with 8 bases aligning to TRBD1. Germline values: CDR1 SEHNR, CDR2 FQNEAQ (reference sequence). Unmatched junction bases numbered 17, after V lost 7 bases and J lost 7 bases. This CDR3 has 16 amino acids. The CDR3 is CASNLDREDVWGGYTF. The CDR3 DNA reads TGTGCCAGCAACCTGGACAGGGAAGATGTTTGGGGTGGCTACACCTTC.

Regarding this clone: Other nucleotide sequences from this sample produce the same CDR3. V is TRBV9 and J is TRBJ2-2, with TRBD2 matching over 9 bases. The V gene's germline CDR1 is SGDLS and CDR2 YYNGEE. J lost 6 bases, V lost 0 bases, and 0 bases had no gene match. CDR3 size: 14 residues. CDR3 DNA sequence: TGTGCCAGCAGCGTAGGCGGGGGGGCCGGGGAGCTGTTTTTT. Translated: CASSVGGGAGELFF.

The chain carries TRBV6-5 and TRBJ1-2; D remains unclear. Trimming shortened V by 6 bases and J by 4 bases, and 18 bases separated the two germline ends. The germline CDR1 and CDR2 sequences are MNHEY and SVGAGI. This CDR3 is built from 15 residues. CDR3 DNA: TGTGCCAGCAGCGAAACAGACACCCTATCCTATGGCTACACCTTC. It specifies CASSETDTLSYGYTF.

This clone showed up just once. V usage is TRBV13 and J usage is TRBJ2-1, with 8 positions matching TRBD2. V lost 7 bases to trimming and J lost 9 bases; unmatched junction nucleotides: 2. CDR3 length equals 11 residues. In germline, CDR1 is PRHDT, CDR2 FYEKMQ (reference sequence). DNA of the CDR3: TGTGCCAGCATCGGGGGGGGTGAGCAGTTCTTC. It is translated as CASIGGGEQFF.

A single count supports this clone. This rearrangement joins TRBV11-2 to TRBJ1-1, with 8 nucleotides matching TRBD1. The CDR3 consists of 15 residues. Germline loops: CDR1 SGHAT, CDR2 FQNNGV. J was trimmed by 3 bases and V by 4 bases; bases with no gene match: 7. The CDR3 protein is CASSSPGQGDTEAFF. The CDR3, as DNA: TGTGCCAGCAGCTCCCCCGGACAGGGCGACACTGAAGCTTTCTTT.

The CDR3 DNA sequence: TGCAGCACCACGGTGGGGACAGGGGACAGAAACACCGGGGAGCTGTTTTTT. This codes for CSTTVGTGDRNTGELFF. The chain joins TRBV29-1 to TRBJ2-2; 10 bases map to TRBD1. Germline V lookup: CDR1 SQVTM, CDR2 ANQGSEA. There are 17 residues in the CDR3. Unmatched junction bases numbered 14, after V lost 8 bases and J lost 2 bases.

J is TRBJ2-1 and V is TRBV2; 8 bases are a match to TRBD2. CDR1 is SNHLY, CDR2 FYNNEI, per germline. There are 15 residues in the CDR3. V dropped 1 base and J dropped 8; count of bases not matched to a gene: 7. This CDR3 reads CASSEVAGGGDEQFF. CDR3 bases: TGTGCCAGCAGTGAAGTGGCGGGGGGTGGGGATGAGCAGTTCTTC.

This CDR3 is CASSLMGALNTEAFF. The CDR3 region has the DNA TGTGCCAGCAGCTTAATGGGGGCTCTGAACACTGAAGCTTTCTTT. The chain joins TRBV7-9 to TRBJ1-1; D may be TRBD1 (6 bases). The CDR3 length is 15 residues. V lost 2 bases to trimming and J lost 0 bases, with 10 bases between them. Germline CDR1 and CDR2: SEHNR and FQNEAQ (reference sequence).

The chain couples TRBV11-2 to TRBJ2-1; a possible D gene is TRBD2 (6 bases). Between the trimmed V and J ends, which lost 11 bases and 3 bases, there was a span of 14 bases. The CDR3 has 13 amino acids. Germline V gene sequence: CDR1 SGHAT, CDR2 FQNNGV. The CDR3, as DNA: TGTGCCGTCCTGGGGAGGAGCTACAATGAGCAGTTCTTC. This translates into CAVLGRSYNEQFF.

This chain joins TRBV7-9 and TRBJ1-2, with no clear D. Trimming shortened V by 5 bases and J by 5 bases, and 24 bases separated the two germline ends. Germline V gene sequence: CDR1 SEHNR, CDR2 FQNEAQ (reference sequence). The CDR3 has 17 residues. The CDR3 is CASSPSFPGSWGYGYTF. The CDR3 DNA is TGTGCCAGCAGCCCTAGTTTCCCGGGGTCATGGGGTTATGGCTACACCTTC.

The chain recombines TRBV6-1 with TRBJ1-1, with no clear D. The germline V and J ends were trimmed by 2 bases and 7 bases, with 14 bases remaining between them. Germline lookup yields CDR1 MNHNS and CDR2 SASEGT. The CDR3 runs to 14 residues. The CDR3 region has the DNA TGTGCCAGCAGTGAATTGCCCGGGTCCGATGAAGCTTTCTTT. Amino acids: CASSELPGSDEAFF.